The 29 T cell receptor beta chains below were found in one sample sequenced in a study of blood T cell repertoires in COVID-19 (dated by TCRdb to about 2020). Libraries were built with the immunoSEQ multiplex PCR assay. This is the immuneACCESS table as TCRdb keeps it, with only in-frame sequences that have V and J called. A part of the clones is gone; compared with another copy, unresolved V genes explain less than half, and the rest is unexplained. The sample contains about 170,000 clones, approximately 85% of them found a single time. 7.5% to 8% of the sample is taken by the ten largest. The sample taken for sequencing was peripheral blood. The receptors were sampled from a man in his forties or fifties who had recovered from COVID-19.

The chain joins TRBV3-1 (or the pseudogene TRBV3-2) to TRBJ2-2; D not resolved. V was pared by 1 base and J by 1 base, with 4 bases between. CDR3 length equals 14 residues. The V gene's germline CDR1 is LGHDT and CDR2 YNNKEL (reference sequence). CDR3 coding DNA: TGTGCCAGCAGCCAAGTCTTGAACACCGGGGAGCTGTTTTTT. Amino acid sequence: CASSQVLNTGELFF.

The V call is TRBV7-2, the J call TRBJ2-3; TRBD2 matches at 7 bases. The CDR3 spans 17 residues. Germline trimming cut 5 bases from V and 5 bases from J; bases unmatched to any gene: 16. Per the germline V gene, CDR1 is SGHTA and CDR2 is FQGNSA. The CDR3: CASSPELSGARGDTQYF. The CDR3, as DNA: TGTGCCAGCAGCCCGGAACTCAGCGGGGCCCGGGGAGATACGCAGTATTTT.

The rearrangement links TRBV6-2 or TRBV6-3 to TRBJ2-4; tentative D call: TRBD1 (6 bases). The CDR3 consists of 14 residues. CDR1 MNHEY and CDR2 SVGEGT come from the germline V gene. Trimming stripped 4 bases from V and 6 bases from J, with 13 bases between. Here the CDR3 reads CASSLLGARNIQYF. Written as DNA, the CDR3 is TGTGCCAGCAGTTTACTGGGGGCGAGAAACATTCAGTACTTC.

In DNA, the CDR3 is TGCGCCAGCAGCCAAGGGGCCTCCTACGAGCAGTACTTC. Translation: CASSQGASYEQYF. The chain recombines TRBV4-1 with TRBJ2-7; unclear D gene. The CDR3 extends over 13 amino acids. Germline assignment: CDR1 MGHRA and CDR2 YSYEKL. Trimming shortened V by 1 base and J by 0 bases, and 4 bases separated the two germline ends.

This chain uses TRBV19 with TRBJ2-2, with TRBD1 matching 8 bases. The germline gives CDR1 LNHDA, CDR2 SQIVND (reference sequence). CDR3 length equals 14 residues. Trimming took 10 bases from V and 2 from J; bases not matched to a gene: 6. The CDR3 here is CATRTGLNTGELFF. The CDR3 DNA is TGTGCCACCCGGACAGGGCTAAACACCGGGGAGCTGTTTTTT.

This clone was counted a single time. CDR3 nucleotides: TGTGCCAGCAGCCCCTTCGACAGGGGGAGGACAGATACGCAGTATTTT. This sequence encodes CASSPFDRGRTDTQYF. The chain carries TRBV28 and TRBJ2-3, with 9 positions matching TRBD1. V lost 6 bases to trimming and J lost 3 bases; unmatched junction nucleotides: 10. This CDR3 has 16 residues. The germline V gene encodes CDR1 MDHEN and CDR2 SYDVKM.

The J gene is TRBJ2-1, the V gene TRBV29-1, with 9 positions matching TRBD2. CDR3 length: 14 amino acids. The J segment lost 4 bases and the V segment lost 5 bases, leaving 6 bases of the junction unmatched. Germline loops: CDR1 SQVTM, CDR2 ANQGSEA. In DNA, the CDR3 is TGCAGCGTTCGCGGGGGGGCCTTATACAATGAGCAGTTCTTC. Protein: CSVRGGALYNEQFF.

V is TRBV30 and J is TRBJ1-6, with 7 positions matching TRBD1. The V and J ends lost 3 bases and 6 bases, in that order; junction bases with no gene match: 11. This CDR3 is 16 amino acids long. The germline CDR1 and CDR2 sequences are GTSNPN and SVGIG (reference sequence). CDR3 nucleotide sequence: TGTGCCTGGAGCCTAACTTCGACAGGGCGTAATTCACCCCTCCACTTT. As protein: CAWSLTSTGRNSPLHF.

This sequence joins TRBV3-1 (or the pseudogene TRBV3-2) and TRBJ1-5, with 9 bases lining up with TRBD1. Germline-derived CDR1 and CDR2 are LGHDT and YNNKEL (reference sequence). The V gene end was trimmed by 4 bases and the J gene end by 3 bases; junction bases not matched to a gene: 4. The CDR3 length is 15 residues. In nucleotides, the CDR3 is TGTGCCAGCAGCCCCGGGACAGGGACCAATCAGCCCCAGCATTTT. It translates to CASSPGTGTNQPQHF.

This clone has just one count. J is TRBJ1-5 and V is TRBV28; D is unresolved. Trimming removed 3 bases from V and 3 bases from J, with 6 bases in between. Germline CDR1 reads MDHEN; CDR2 reads SYDVKM. This CDR3 comprises 13 residues. The CDR3 here is CASSFGFNQPQHF. The CDR3 nucleotides read TGTGCCAGCAGTTTCGGGTTCAATCAGCCCCAGCATTTT.

Here the CDR3 DNA reads TGTGCCAGCAGCCCAGAGGGGGTTGTGAACACTGAAGCTTTCTTT. It specifies CASSPEGVVNTEAFF. The genes are TRBV7-9 and TRBJ1-1, with D perhaps TRBD1 (6 bases). Germline values: CDR1 SEHNR, CDR2 FQNEAQ (reference sequence). This CDR3 spans 15 amino acids. Trimming shortened V by 5 bases and J by 0 bases, and 13 bases separated the two germline ends.

This chain links TRBV4-1 with TRBJ2-5; unclear D gene. Germline assignment: CDR1 MGHRA and CDR2 YSYEKL. V lost 2 bases to trimming and J lost 4 bases, with 5 bases between them. This CDR3 has 12 amino acids. The chain's CDR3 is CASSQSGETQYF. CDR3 in DNA: TGCGCCAGCAGCCAATCCGGAGAGACCCAGTACTTC.

This rearrangement joins TRBV6-2 or TRBV6-3 to TRBJ1-1, with D perhaps matching TRBD1 (6 bases). The CDR3 sequence is 13 residues long. V was cut by 4 bases and J by 8 bases, with 14 bases left in between. Germline values: CDR1 MNHEY, CDR2 SVGEGT. Here the CDR3 DNA reads TGTGCCAGCAGTTCCTTCCCCGACAGGGAAGCTTTCTTT. Translated: CASSSFPDREAFF.

This chain uses TRBV3-1 (or the pseudogene TRBV3-2) with TRBJ2-5, with 10 bases fitting TRBD1. Germline V gene lookup returns CDR1 LGHDT and CDR2 YNNKEL (reference sequence). Trimming at V came to 1 base and at J to 5 bases, leaving 4 bases not matched to a gene. The CDR3 has 15 residues. CDR3 sequence: CASSQGQGAFETQYF. CDR3 coding DNA: TGTGCCAGCAGCCAAGGACAGGGGGCTTTCGAGACCCAGTACTTC.

The chain couples TRBV27 to TRBJ2-1; TRBD2 matches at 9 bases. J gave up 9 bases and V 4 bases, and 13 bases lay outside the gene matches. Germline CDR1 reads MNHEY; CDR2 reads SMNVEV (reference sequence). CDR3 length equals 16 residues. CDR3 region: CASSSLMAGGLGEQFF. DNA of the CDR3: TGTGCCAGCAGTTCCCTAATGGCGGGAGGGCTGGGTGAGCAGTTCTTC.

This clone appeared a few times. The chain links TRBV7-3 to TRBJ2-1, with 11 bases fitting TRBD2. Germline values: CDR1 SGHTA, CDR2 FQGTGA. This CDR3 is built from 15 residues. J was trimmed by 7 bases and V by 6 bases; bases with no gene match: 8. The DNA for the CDR3 is TGTGCCAGCAGTAGCGGGAGGGCCTTTAATAATGAGCAGTTCTTC. Amino acids: CASSSGRAFNNEQFF.

The rearrangement links TRBV7-9 to TRBJ2-7, with 11 nucleotides matching TRBD1. In germline, CDR1 is SEHNR, CDR2 FQNEAQ (reference sequence). With V trimmed by 5 bases and J by 2 bases, 8 bases remained unmatched. There are 16 residues in the CDR3. The CDR3 here is CASSQGTGGSTYEQYF. The CDR3 DNA follows: TGTGCCAGCAGCCAGGGGACAGGGGGTTCGACCTACGAGCAGTACTTC.

The rearrangement joins TRBV11-2 to TRBJ1-6, with 7 bases lining up with TRBD1. The CDR3 extends over 14 amino acids. Germline assignment: CDR1 SGHAT and CDR2 FQNNGV. Trimming took 5 bases from V and 9 from J; bases not matched to a gene: 7. This CDR3 is CASSLLGGGSPLHF. DNA of the CDR3: TGTGCCAGCAGCCTATTAGGGGGCGGTTCACCCCTCCACTTT.

The V and J genes are TRBV18 and TRBJ2-3; 9 bases fit TRBD2. Germline V gives CDR1 KGHSH, CDR2 LQKENI. Trimming cost V 1 base and J 3 bases; bases outside gene matches: 5. The CDR3 spans 16 residues. CDR3 sequence reads: CASSPLLAGRTDTQYF. CDR3 DNA sequence: TGTGCCAGCTCACCACTGCTAGCGGGACGAACAGATACGCAGTATTTT.

The chain has TRBV7-2 and TRBJ2-5, with TRBD2 identical over 12 bases. Germline V gene data show CDR1 as SGHTA and CDR2 as FQGNSA. J was trimmed by 5 bases and V by 6 bases; bases with no gene match: 7. CDR3 length: 15 amino acids. In nucleotides, the CDR3 is TGTGCCAGCAGTTCTAGCGGGAGGGCCTTTGAGACCCAGTACTTC. Encoded protein: CASSSSGRAFETQYF.

V gene TRBV24-1 combines with J gene TRBJ1-1, with D possibly TRBD1 on 5 matching bases. V was shortened by 6 bases and J by 12 bases, with 19 bases between the two germline ends. Germline V gene lookup returns CDR1 KGHDR and CDR2 SFDVKD. This CDR3 has 13 residues. CDR3 sequence reads: CATSPSGTRDSFF. The DNA for the CDR3 is TGTGCCACCAGTCCTTCTGGCACCCGGGACTCTTTCTTT.

The chain uses TRBV6-1 and TRBJ1-5; TRBD1 matches 8 bases. CDR1 is MNHNS, CDR2 SASEGT, per germline. J lost 2 bases, V lost 1 base, and 1 base had no gene match. The CDR3 sequence is 15 residues long. CDR3 nucleotides: TGTGCCAGCAGTGAAGTGGACAGGGGCAATCAGCCCCAGCATTTT. Protein: CASSEVDRGNQPQHF.

This sequence joins TRBV6-2 or TRBV6-3 and TRBJ1-4; weak D call: TRBD1 (5 bases). V was shortened by 0 bases and J by 7 bases, with 12 bases between the two germline ends. There are 15 residues in the CDR3. CDR1 MNHEY and CDR2 SVGEGT come from the germline V gene. CDR3 amino acids: CASSYSDGGREKLFF. The CDR3 nucleotides read TGTGCCAGCAGTTACTCGGACGGGGGTCGTGAAAAACTGTTTTTT.

V and J are TRBV7-9 and TRBJ2-7; 11 bases agree with TRBD2. The V gene's germline CDR1 is SEHNR and CDR2 FQNEAQ (reference sequence). The length of the CDR3 is 15 residues. Trimming at V came to 4 bases and at J to 0 bases, leaving 2 bases not matched to a gene. The CDR3 loop reads CASSSTSGASYEQYF. The CDR3 nucleotides are TGTGCCAGCAGCTCGACTAGCGGGGCCTCCTACGAGCAGTACTTC.

The CDR3 nucleotides read TGTGCCATCCCCGGGACAGGGAGTGAAAAACTGTTTTTT. It is translated as CAIPGTGSEKLFF. The rearrangement uses TRBV2 and TRBJ1-4, with 9 bases lining up with TRBD1. The CDR3 contains 13 residues. Per the germline V gene, CDR1 is SNHLY and CDR2 is FYNNEI. V dropped 10 bases and J dropped 7; count of bases not matched to a gene: 7.

V usage is TRBV2 and J usage is TRBJ2-5; 7 nucleotides line up with TRBD2. The CDR3 is made up of 11 amino acids. CDR1 SNHLY and CDR2 FYNNEI come from the germline V gene. Germline trimming cut 7 bases from V and 5 bases from J; bases unmatched to any gene: 1. In DNA form, the CDR3 reads TGTGCCAGCATGGGGGGGGAGACCCAGTACTTC. Amino acids: CASMGGETQYF. The full variable domain, completed using reference TRBV2 and TRBJ2-5, is EPEVTQTPSHQVTQMGQEVILRCVPISNHLYFYWYRQILGQKVEFLVSFYNNEISEKSEIFDDQFSVERPDGSNFTLKIRSTKLEDSAMYFCASMGGETQYFGPGTRLLVL.

The V call is TRBV18, the J call TRBJ2-3; D call uncertain. Germline CDR1 reads KGHSH; CDR2 reads LQKENI. V dropped 3 bases and J dropped 0 bases, with 10 bases sitting between them. The CDR3 spans 15 residues. The CDR3 here is CASSPRLESTDTQYF. The CDR3 coding sequence is TGTGCCAGCTCACCGAGATTAGAGAGCACAGATACGCAGTATTTT.

V and J are TRBV5-4 and TRBJ2-1, with D maybe TRBD2 (6 bases). Trimming left V 0 bases short and J 6 bases short, with 7 bases between. There are 13 residues in the CDR3. Germline CDR1 SGHNT, CDR2 YYREEE (reference sequence). CDR3 bases: TGTGCCAGCAGCTTGGCGGGAGTCAATGAGCAGTTCTTC. Translated: CASSLAGVNEQFF. Full variable domain (missing parts from reference TRBV5-4 and TRBJ2-1): ETGVTQSPTHLIKTRGQQVTLRCSSQSGHNTVSWYQQALGQGPQFIFQYYREEENGRGNFPPRFSGLQFPNYSSELNVNALELDDSALYLCASSLAGVNEQFFGPGTRLTVL.

V is TRBV28 and J is TRBJ2-5, with a weak D call TRBD1 (6 bases). V was shortened by 5 bases and J by 5 bases, with 15 bases between the two germline ends. CDR3 length: 14 residues. Germline lookup yields CDR1 MDHEN and CDR2 SYDVKM. DNA of the CDR3: TGTGCCAGCAGTACCCAGACAGGTTCGGAGACCCAGTACTTC. Its translation is CASSTQTGSETQYF.